This T cell receptor beta chain was identified in a study of T-cell reconstitution after alpha-beta-depleted transplantation in children. V shed 4 bases and J shed 3 bases, with 13 bases lying between them. The CDR3 contains 13 residues. The V gene's germline CDR1 is SQVTM and CDR2 ANQGSEA. The TCRbeta library incorporated unique molecular identifiers. TCRdb recomputed calls from the PCR reads with MiXCR, one row per CDR3 protein. The table records approximately 240,000 distinct CDR3 sequences, around 9.9% of them present only once. This clonotype was counted at least ten times. The chain combines TRBV29-1 with TRBJ2-7, with a tentative D call TRBD2 (5 bases). This clonotype was obtained from a child under two years old with acute myeloid leukemia, due to receive a stem cell transplant. The specimen was PBMCs, collected before TCRalphabeta/CD19-depleted stem cell transplant. The chain's CDR3 is CSVVGSSRYEQYF. CDR3 DNA: TGCAGCGTTGTTGGGAGTTCCCGCTACGAGCAGTACTTC.